Sequencing of this TCR beta chain was carried out in a study of blood T cell repertoires in COVID-19. Whole-study context: The United States, Italy and Spain supplied acute and convalescent COVID-19 samples. From T cells, B-cell-depleted T cells, or PBMCs came the material, which was cDNA or gDNA.

Original processing methods: Reference gene primer amplification gave nucleated cell count estimates. Sequencing used immunoSEQ multiplex PCR; TCRdb keeps in-frame clones, though not all of them. Clone size and V and J calls were adopted from that table, with D and trimming inferred from the DNA. The sample shows fewer than 65,000 clones, more than 90% of them seen only once. The sample holds one count of this clone. The sequence came from a man aged 45-65 years with acute or convalescent COVID-19. Sequencing was performed on peripheral blood.

The DNA of the CDR3 is TGTGCCAGCAGTTTTTCTCTAGCGGGAGTAAACAATGAGCAGTTCTTC. Its protein product is CASSFSLAGVNNEQFF. The V and J genes are TRBV27 and TRBJ2-1; 10 bases are a match to TRBD2. This CDR3 is 16 amino acids long. Trimming cost V 3 bases and J 5 bases; bases outside gene matches: 7. Per germline, CDR1 MNHEY and CDR2 SMNVEV (reference sequence).